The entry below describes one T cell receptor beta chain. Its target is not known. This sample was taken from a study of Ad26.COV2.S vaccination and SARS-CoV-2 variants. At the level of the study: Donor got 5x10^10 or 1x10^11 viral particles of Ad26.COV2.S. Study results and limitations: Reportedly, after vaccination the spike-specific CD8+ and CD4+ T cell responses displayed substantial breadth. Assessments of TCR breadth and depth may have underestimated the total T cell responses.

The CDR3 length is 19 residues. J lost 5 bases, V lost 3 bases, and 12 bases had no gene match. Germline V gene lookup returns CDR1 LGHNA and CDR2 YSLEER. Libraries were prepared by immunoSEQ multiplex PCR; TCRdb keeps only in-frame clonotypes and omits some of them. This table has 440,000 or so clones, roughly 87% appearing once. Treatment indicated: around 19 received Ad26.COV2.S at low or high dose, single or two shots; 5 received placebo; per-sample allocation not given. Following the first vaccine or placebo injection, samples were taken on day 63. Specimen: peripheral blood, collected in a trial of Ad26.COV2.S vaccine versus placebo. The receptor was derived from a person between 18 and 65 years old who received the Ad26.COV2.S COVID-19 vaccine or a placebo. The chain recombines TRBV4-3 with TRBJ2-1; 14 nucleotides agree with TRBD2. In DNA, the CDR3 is TGCGCCAGCAGCCAGGAGCGACTAGCGGGAGGGCCTCCCGACAATGAGCAGTTCTTC. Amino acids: CASSQERLAGGPPDNEQFF.